A selection of T cell receptor beta chains follows, all from one sample in a study of T-cell memory formation after mild COVID-19. TCRdb independently ran MiXCR on the 5' RACE reads; one entry per CDR3 protein. The sample shows just under 550,000 distinct CDR3 sequences, roughly 20% of them seen only once. Sequencing used PBMCs or a T cell subset sorted from them (not recorded which). Receptors originate from an adult woman who had mild COVID-19 (a few samples of this study predate the infection). Cell type and time point are not known. Each CDR3 is given with its conserved first and last residue. Each record gives: CDR3 protein, CDR3 DNA, D gene, clone size, J gene, V gene. D genes are given only for firm matches. Clone size is given for some rows only: seen once, a few or many times, or a class if the clone is expanded.

CDR3aa: CASSLMSGVSEKLFF
CDR3nt: TGTGCCAGCAGCTTGATGTCAGGGGTTTCGGAAAAACTGTTTTTT
d_gene: .
abundance: few
j_gene: TRBJ1-4
v_gene: TRBV5-5

CDR3aa: CASSQEWLAGGNIQYF
CDR3nt: TGTGCCAGCAGCCAAGAGTGGCTAGCGGGGGGGAACATTCAGTACTTC
d_gene: TRBD2
abundance: .
j_gene: TRBJ2-4
v_gene: TRBV3-1

CDR3aa: CASSPPGETEAFF
CDR3nt: TGTGCCAGCAGCCCCCCAGGGGAGACTGAAGCTTTCTTT
d_gene: .
abundance: .
j_gene: TRBJ1-1
v_gene: TRBV7-9

CDR3aa: CASSQDSGRPRTF
CDR3nt: TGTGCCAGCAGCCAAGATAGTGGTCGCCCGAGGACCTTC
d_gene: .
abundance: .
j_gene: TRBJ1-2
v_gene: TRBV3-1

CDR3aa: CSVATGNSYEQYF
CDR3nt: TGCAGCGTGGCGACAGGGAACTCCTACGAGCAGTACTTC
d_gene: TRBD1
abundance: few
j_gene: TRBJ2-7
v_gene: TRBV29-1

CDR3aa: CATGGSGTQYF
CDR3nt: TGTGCCACCGGGGGGAGTGGGACCCAGTACTTC
d_gene: TRBD2
abundance: few
j_gene: TRBJ2-5
v_gene: TRBV12-3/TRBV12-4

CDR3aa: CASTMGTGGYEQYF
CDR3nt: TGTGCCAGCACGATGGGGACAGGGGGATACGAGCAGTACTTC
d_gene: TRBD1
abundance: .
j_gene: TRBJ2-7
v_gene: TRBV6-1

CDR3aa: CASDGRKAFF
CDR3nt: TGTGCCAGCGATGGGAGAAAAGCTTTCTTT
d_gene: .
abundance: .
j_gene: TRBJ1-1
v_gene: TRBV2

CDR3aa: CASCPEGARSNEQFF
CDR3nt: TGTGCCAGCTGCCCGGAGGGGGCGCGATCCAATGAGCAGTTCTTC
d_gene: .
abundance: few
j_gene: TRBJ2-1
v_gene: TRBV18

CDR3aa: CASSFRTGLAGELFF
CDR3nt: TGTGCCAGCAGCTTCCGGACAGGGTTAGCCGGGGAGCTGTTTTTT
d_gene: TRBD1
abundance: .
j_gene: TRBJ2-2
v_gene: TRBV7-3

CDR3aa: CATSRGGPSGQPQHF
CDR3nt: TGTGCCACCAGTCGTGGCGGACCCTCCGGCCAGCCCCAGCATTTT
d_gene: .
abundance: .
j_gene: TRBJ1-5
v_gene: TRBV24-1

CDR3aa: CASSYPPGTGNEQFF
CDR3nt: TGTGCCAGCAGCTACCCTCCCGGGACAGGGAATGAGCAGTTCTTC
d_gene: TRBD1
abundance: few
j_gene: TRBJ2-1
v_gene: TRBV3-1

CDR3aa: CASSYGTAEQYF
CDR3nt: TGTGCCAGCAGTTACGGCACAGCCGAGCAGTACTTC
d_gene: .
abundance: .
j_gene: TRBJ2-7
v_gene: TRBV6-2/TRBV6-3

CDR3aa: CASSQVAGAAGELFF
CDR3nt: TGTGCCAGCAGCCAAGTGGCGGGAGCGGCCGGGGAGCTGTTTTTT
d_gene: TRBD2
abundance: .
j_gene: TRBJ2-2
v_gene: TRBV3-1

CDR3aa: CSVPQGNTDTQYF
CDR3nt: TGCAGCGTCCCCCAGGGGAACACAGATACGCAGTATTTT
d_gene: .
abundance: few
j_gene: TRBJ2-3
v_gene: TRBV29-1

CDR3aa: CASGGRTGSTGELFF
CDR3nt: TGTGCCAGCGGCGGTAGGACAGGGAGCACCGGGGAGCTGTTTTTT
d_gene: TRBD1
abundance: .
j_gene: TRBJ2-2
v_gene: TRBV9

CDR3aa: CASSQWPHCTYEQYF
CDR3nt: TGTGCCAGCAGCCAATGGCCCCACTGTACCTACGAGCAGTACTTC
d_gene: .
abundance: .
j_gene: TRBJ2-7
v_gene: TRBV14

CDR3aa: CSARGTDEAFF
CDR3nt: TGCAGTGCTAGAGGGACAGACGAAGCTTTCTTT
d_gene: .
abundance: few
j_gene: TRBJ1-1
v_gene: TRBV20-1

CDR3aa: CSAGGLLTTEQYF
CDR3nt: TGCAGCGCTGGAGGCCTTCTTACCACCGAGCAGTACTTC
d_gene: .
abundance: .
j_gene: TRBJ2-7
v_gene: TRBV29-1

CDR3aa: CSAETMNTEAFF
CDR3nt: TGCAGTGCTGAGACGATGAACACTGAAGCTTTCTTT
d_gene: .
abundance: .
j_gene: TRBJ1-1
v_gene: TRBV20-1

CDR3aa: CAITKGAQETQYF
CDR3nt: TGTGCCATCACCAAGGGGGCCCAAGAGACCCAGTACTTC
d_gene: TRBD1
abundance: .
j_gene: TRBJ2-5
v_gene: TRBV10-3

CDR3aa: CASSLSLAGTDTQYF
CDR3nt: TGTGCCAGCAGCTTATCGCTAGCGGGCACAGATACGCAGTATTTT
d_gene: TRBD2
abundance: many
j_gene: TRBJ2-3
v_gene: TRBV7-8

CDR3aa: CASSLRVGIGGELFF
CDR3nt: TGTGCCAGCAGCTTACGGGTGGGGATCGGCGGGGAGCTGTTTTTT
d_gene: .
abundance: few
j_gene: TRBJ2-2
v_gene: TRBV7-2

CDR3aa: CAWSVQWGAEAFF
CDR3nt: TGTGCCTGGAGTGTACAGTGGGGAGCTGAAGCTTTCTTT
d_gene: .
abundance: few
j_gene: TRBJ1-1
v_gene: TRBV30

CDR3aa: CASSEYSFGGYTF
CDR3nt: TGTGCCAGCAGTGAATATAGTTTCGGTGGCTACACCTTC
d_gene: .
abundance: .
j_gene: TRBJ1-2
v_gene: TRBV2

CDR3aa: CASSPRGTSGANVLTF
CDR3nt: TGCGCCAGCAGCCCGCGGGGTACGTCTGGGGCCAACGTCCTGACTTTC
d_gene: .
abundance: few
j_gene: TRBJ2-6
v_gene: TRBV5-1

CDR3aa: CASASGGASDTQYF
CDR3nt: TGTGCCAGTGCTAGCGGGGGGGCGTCAGATACGCAGTATTTT
d_gene: TRBD2
abundance: few
j_gene: TRBJ2-3
v_gene: TRBV6-2/TRBV6-3

CDR3aa: CSADHSSGGATDTQYF
CDR3nt: TGCAGTGCGGATCACTCTAGCGGGGGAGCCACAGATACGCAGTATTTT
d_gene: TRBD2
abundance: .
j_gene: TRBJ2-3
v_gene: TRBV20-1

CDR3aa: CASSQDPEEAGADEQYF
CDR3nt: TGCGCCAGCAGCCAAGATCCGGAGGAAGCGGGAGCGGACGAGCAGTACTTC
d_gene: TRBD2
abundance: .
j_gene: TRBJ2-7
v_gene: TRBV4-3

CDR3aa: CASNPWGARGELFF
CDR3nt: TGTGCCAGCAACCCCTGGGGGGCGCGAGGGGAGCTGTTTTTT
d_gene: .
abundance: .
j_gene: TRBJ2-2
v_gene: TRBV7-8

CDR3aa: CASSPHPRGSYEQYF
CDR3nt: TGTGCCAGCAGCCCACACCCGAGGGGATCCTACGAGCAGTACTTC
d_gene: .
abundance: few
j_gene: TRBJ2-7
v_gene: TRBV11-1

CDR3aa: CASSPPGSVETQYF
CDR3nt: TGTGCCAGCAGCCCCCCGGGTAGCGTGGAGACCCAGTACTTC
d_gene: .
abundance: many
j_gene: TRBJ2-5
v_gene: TRBV6-2/TRBV6-3

CDR3aa: CASSERRRVGSGYTF
CDR3nt: TGCGCCAGCAGTGAGAGGAGACGAGTAGGGTCTGGCTACACCTTC
d_gene: .
abundance: .
j_gene: TRBJ1-2
v_gene: TRBV10-2

CDR3aa: CSAMGLAGNFYNEQFF
CDR3nt: TGCAGTGCTATGGGACTAGCGGGGAACTTCTACAATGAGCAGTTCTTC
d_gene: TRBD2
abundance: few
j_gene: TRBJ2-1
v_gene: TRBV20-1

CDR3aa: CASSQDDRVVGHTQYF
CDR3nt: TGCGCCAGCAGCCAAGATGACAGGGTGGTCGGACATACGCAGTATTTT
d_gene: TRBD1
abundance: .
j_gene: TRBJ2-3
v_gene: TRBV4-1

CDR3aa: CASSYARTDNNEKLFF
CDR3nt: TGTGCCAGCAGTTACGCTCGGACGGATAATAATGAAAAACTGTTTTTT
d_gene: .
abundance: .
j_gene: TRBJ1-4
v_gene: TRBV6-2/TRBV6-3

CDR3aa: CASRPDSPVTQYF
CDR3nt: TGTGCCAGCAGACCGGACAGTCCGGTGACCCAGTACTTC
d_gene: .
abundance: few
j_gene: TRBJ2-5
v_gene: TRBV12-3/TRBV12-4

CDR3aa: CATPWGETQYF
CDR3nt: TGTGCCACCCCTTGGGGGGAGACCCAGTACTTC
d_gene: .
abundance: few
j_gene: TRBJ2-5
v_gene: TRBV2

CDR3aa: CASSEVSGANVLTF
CDR3nt: TGTGCCAGCAGTGAGGTCTCTGGGGCCAACGTCCTGACTTTC
d_gene: .
abundance: few
j_gene: TRBJ2-6
v_gene: TRBV2

CDR3aa: CASSSRRDSGCSYEQYF
CDR3nt: TGTGCCAGCAGCTCTCGTCGGGATAGCGGTTGCTCCTACGAGCAGTACTTC
d_gene: .
abundance: few
j_gene: TRBJ2-7
v_gene: TRBV7-4

CDR3aa: CASSLAASGRTDTQYF
CDR3nt: TGTGCCAGCAGCTTAGCGGCTAGCGGGAGGACAGATACGCAGTATTTT
d_gene: TRBD2
abundance: few
j_gene: TRBJ2-3
v_gene: TRBV7-6

CDR3aa: CASRPGQDYNEQFF
CDR3nt: TGTGCCAGCAGGCCGGGACAGGACTACAATGAGCAGTTCTTC
d_gene: TRBD1
abundance: few
j_gene: TRBJ2-1
v_gene: TRBV12-3/TRBV12-4

CDR3aa: CASSRTGNTGELFF
CDR3nt: TGTGCCAGCAGCCGAACAGGGAACACCGGGGAGCTGTTTTTT
d_gene: .
abundance: many
j_gene: TRBJ2-2
v_gene: TRBV3-1

CDR3aa: CAWIGQGPDTQYF
CDR3nt: TGTGCCTGGATCGGACAGGGGCCAGATACGCAGTATTTT
d_gene: TRBD1
abundance: few
j_gene: TRBJ2-3
v_gene: TRBV30